Many counts were recorded for the clone carrying this T cell receptor (beta chain). As yet, its antigen is unknown. This entry belongs to a study of T-cell reconstitution after alpha-beta-depleted transplantation in children. The study's findings and limits: Newly made T cells mostly supplied T-cell counts and diversity one year after transplant. For some patients, TCRbeta diversity was high at day 60 because of recipient T cells and thymic progenitors that survived.

There are 14 residues in the CDR3. Germline V gene lookup returns CDR1 DFQATT and CDR2 SNEGSKA (reference sequence). Trimming left V 8 bases short and J 0 bases short, with 15 bases between. This sample's TCRbeta library carried unique molecular identifier barcodes. One entry per CDR3 protein, called by TCRdb with MiXCR from the PCR reads. Of about 200,000 distinct CDR3 sequences listed, approximately 8% are singletons. This TCR derives from a male patient aged 2-9 years who had a stem cell transplant for acute myeloid leukemia, so the T cells may come from the graft donor. This chain connects TRBV20-1 to TRBJ2-3; tentative D call: TRBD1 (6 bases). The sample was PBMCs, mostly from graft donor cells, taken 360 days after TCRalphabeta/CD19-depleted stem cell transplant. The CDR3 nucleotides are TGCAGTTTAAACAGGGCGGCGAGCACAGATACGCAGTATTTT. Amino acids: CSLNRAASTDTQYF.